A selection of T cell receptor beta chains follows, all from one sample in a study of T-cell reconstitution after alpha-beta-depleted transplantation in children. Each CDR3 protein gets one entry after TCRdb re-called the PCR reads with MiXCR. This sample has tens of thousands of distinct CDR3 sequences, with around a sixth found just once. Sequencing was performed on PBMCs, mostly from graft donor cells, taken 360 days after TCRalphabeta/CD19-depleted stem cell transplant. These receptors were taken from a male patient aged 2 to 9 who had a stem cell transplant for acute lymphoblastic leukemia, so the T cells may come from the graft donor. The CDR3 runs from the conserved cysteine through the conserved F or W. The D gene is left open where the match is weak. Clone sizes are given selectively: once, few, many, or a class where the clone is expanded.

size: few; V: TRBV5-6; J: TRBJ1-1; D: -; CDR3: CASSLLKVWNTEAFF; DNA: TGTGCCAGCAGCTTGTTAAAGGTCTGGAACACTGAAGCTTTCTTT
size: many; V: TRBV4-1; J: TRBJ1-5; D: -; CDR3: CASSQVGGGQPQHF; DNA: TGCGCCAGCAGCCAAGTGGGGGGCGGTCAGCCCCAGCATTTT
size: -; V: TRBV6-1; J: TRBJ1-1; D: -; CDR3: CASSDTTGNTEAFF; DNA: TGTGCCAGCAGTGACACGACAGGGAACACTGAAGCTTTCTTT
size: few; V: TRBV12-3/TRBV12-4; J: TRBJ2-5; D: -; CDR3: CASSLDPGQETQYF; DNA: TGTGCCAGCAGTTTAGATCCAGGGCAAGAGACCCAGTACTTC
size: -; V: TRBV4-1; J: TRBJ2-5; D: TRBD1; CDR3: CASDPKRFFGQGGETQYF; DNA: TGCGCCAGCGACCCAAAGCGGTTCTTCGGACAGGGCGGGGAGACCCAGTACTTC
size: -; V: TRBV7-7; J: TRBJ2-2; D: TRBD2; CDR3: CASSGVPTGELFF; DNA: TGTGCTAGCAGCGGGGTCCCCACCGGGGAGCTGTTTTTT
size: -; V: TRBV5-5; J: TRBJ1-1; D: -; CDR3: CASSLNRIEAFF; DNA: TGTGCCAGCAGCTTGAACAGGATTGAAGCTTTCTTT
size: -; V: TRBV24-1; J: TRBJ2-1; D: -; CDR3: CATSDLGDNEQFF; DNA: TGTGCCACCAGTGATCTAGGGGACAATGAGCAGTTCTTC
size: few; V: TRBV12-3/TRBV12-4; J: TRBJ1-5; D: -; CDR3: CASSFGVIQPQHF; DNA: TGTGCCAGCAGTTTCGGGGTGATTCAGCCCCAGCATTTT
size: -; V: TRBV3-1; J: TRBJ2-1; D: TRBD2; CDR3: CASSPFSGGRGNNEQFF; DNA: TGTGCCAGCAGCCCCTTCTCTGGCGGGAGAGGCAACAATGAGCAGTTCTTC
size: -; V: TRBV7-8; J: TRBJ2-7; D: TRBD2; CDR3: CASSFTRGRGPVYEQYF; DNA: TGTGCCAGCAGCTTCACTCGCGGGAGAGGCCCCGTCTACGAGCAGTACTTC
size: -; V: TRBV10-3; J: TRBJ1-1; D: TRBD1; CDR3: CAIREQGKNTEAFF; DNA: TGTGCCATCAGAGAACAGGGGAAGAACACTGAAGCTTTCTTT
size: -; V: TRBV5-1; J: TRBJ2-4; D: TRBD2; CDR3: CASSLWGTSTAKNIQYF; DNA: TGCGCCAGCAGCTTGTGGGGGACTAGTACCGCCAAAAACATTCAGTACTTC
size: -; V: TRBV7-2; J: TRBJ2-2; D: -; CDR3: CASNIWAGELFF; DNA: TGTGCCAGCAACATTTGGGCCGGGGAGCTGTTTTTT
size: -; V: TRBV7-9; J: TRBJ2-1; D: -; CDR3: CASSLLSNEQFF; DNA: TGTGCCAGCAGCCTACTTTCAAATGAGCAGTTCTTC
size: -; V: TRBV12-3/TRBV12-4; J: TRBJ2-5; D: -; CDR3: CASTPGWRPREGTQYF; DNA: TGTGCCAGCACCCCCGGGTGGAGACCCCGTGAGGGGACCCAGTACTTC
size: -; V: TRBV6-5; J: TRBJ1-1; D: -; CDR3: CASSYSWVGTMNTEAFF; DNA: TGTGCCAGCAGTTACTCCTGGGTTGGGACCATGAACACTGAAGCTTTCTTT
size: -; V: TRBV5-1; J: TRBJ2-7; D: -; CDR3: CASSFWAGQNYEQYF; DNA: TGCGCCAGCAGCTTTTGGGCGGGTCAGAACTACGAGCAGTACTTC
size: few; V: TRBV5-1; J: TRBJ1-1; D: TRBD1; CDR3: CASSPGQGRSEAFF; DNA: TGCGCCAGCAGCCCCGGACAGGGACGCTCTGAAGCTTTCTTT
size: few; V: TRBV6-5; J: TRBJ2-3; D: -; CDR3: CASSYSSVTSTDTQYF; DNA: TGTGCCAGCAGTTACTCTTCAGTGACTAGCACAGATACGCAGTATTTT
size: -; V: TRBV21-1; J: TRBJ2-5; D: -; CDR3: CASSTTGKQETQYF; DNA: TGTGCCAGCAGTACCACAGGAAAACAAGAGACCCAGTACTTC
size: few; V: TRBV20-1; J: TRBJ2-7; D: -; CDR3: CSAAGSYEQYF; DNA: TGCAGTGCCGCAGGCTCCTACGAGCAGTACTTC
size: few; V: TRBV6-5; J: TRBJ2-2; D: TRBD1; CDR3: CASSYSMGQGNTGELFF; DNA: TGTGCCAGCAGTTACTCGATGGGACAGGGTAACACCGGGGAGCTGTTTTTT
size: -; V: TRBV7-9; J: TRBJ2-7; D: -; CDR3: CASSLPGYEQYF; DNA: TGTGCCAGCAGCTTACCGGGATACGAGCAGTACTTC
size: many; V: TRBV12-3/TRBV12-4; J: TRBJ1-4; D: -; CDR3: CASRKPAPGFKLFF; DNA: TGTGCCAGCAGGAAACCCGCCCCGGGATTTAAACTGTTTTTT
size: few; V: TRBV7-6; J: TRBJ2-1; D: -; CDR3: CASSLISNEQFF; DNA: TGTGCCAGCAGCCTCATCAGCAATGAGCAGTTCTTC
size: -; V: TRBV24-1; J: TRBJ2-3; D: -; CDR3: CATSETGARSDTQYF; DNA: TGTGCCACCAGTGAAACGGGAGCCCGATCAGATACGCAGTATTTT
size: -; V: TRBV12-3/TRBV12-4; J: TRBJ2-3; D: TRBD2; CDR3: CASNVQGTSGSSTDTQYF; DNA: TGTGCCAGCAATGTACAGGGGACTAGCGGGTCAAGCACAGATACGCAGTATTTT
size: -; V: TRBV24-1; J: TRBJ2-5; D: -; CDR3: CATSDWGTAKETQYF; DNA: TGTGCCACCAGTGATTGGGGAACGGCTAAAGAGACCCAGTACTTC
size: many; V: TRBV19; J: TRBJ2-3; D: -; CDR3: CASSTSRHTQYF; DNA: TGTGCCAGTAGTACTTCACGGCATACGCAGTATTTT
size: few; V: TRBV9; J: TRBJ2-5; D: -; CDR3: CASSVGAYQETQYF; DNA: TGTGCCAGCAGCGTAGGCGCCTACCAAGAGACCCAGTACTTC
size: -; V: TRBV5-1; J: TRBJ2-4; D: -; CDR3: CASSLALGDNKNIQYF; DNA: TGCGCCAGCAGCTTGGCCCTAGGGGACAACAAAAACATTCAGTACTTC